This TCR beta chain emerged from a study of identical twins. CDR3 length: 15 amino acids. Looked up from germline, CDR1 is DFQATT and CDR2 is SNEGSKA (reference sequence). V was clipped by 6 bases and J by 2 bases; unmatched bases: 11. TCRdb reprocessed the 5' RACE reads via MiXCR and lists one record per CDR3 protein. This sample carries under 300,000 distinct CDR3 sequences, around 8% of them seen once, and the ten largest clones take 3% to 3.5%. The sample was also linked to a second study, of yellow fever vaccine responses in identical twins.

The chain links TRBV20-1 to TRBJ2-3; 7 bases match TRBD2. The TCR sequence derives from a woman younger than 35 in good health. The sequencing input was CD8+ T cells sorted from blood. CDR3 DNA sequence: TGCAGTGCCCGGTCTGTGCTAGCGGCCACAGATACGCAGTATTTT. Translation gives CSARSVLAATDTQYF.